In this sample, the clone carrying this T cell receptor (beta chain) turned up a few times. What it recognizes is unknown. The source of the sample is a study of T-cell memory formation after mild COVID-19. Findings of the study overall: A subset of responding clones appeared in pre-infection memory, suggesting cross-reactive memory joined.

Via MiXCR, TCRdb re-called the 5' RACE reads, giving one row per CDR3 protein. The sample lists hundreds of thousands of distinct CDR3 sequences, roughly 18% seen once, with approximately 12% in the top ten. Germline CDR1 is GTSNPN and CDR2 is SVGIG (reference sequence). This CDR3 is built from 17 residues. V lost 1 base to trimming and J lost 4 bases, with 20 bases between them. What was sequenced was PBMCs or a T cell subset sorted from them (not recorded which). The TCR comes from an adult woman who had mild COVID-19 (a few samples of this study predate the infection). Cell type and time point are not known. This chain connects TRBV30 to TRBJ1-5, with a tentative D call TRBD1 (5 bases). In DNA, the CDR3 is TGTGCCTGGAGTGAACTAACCTCGACAGAAATTAATCAGCCCCAGCATTTT. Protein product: CAWSELTSTEINQPQHF.